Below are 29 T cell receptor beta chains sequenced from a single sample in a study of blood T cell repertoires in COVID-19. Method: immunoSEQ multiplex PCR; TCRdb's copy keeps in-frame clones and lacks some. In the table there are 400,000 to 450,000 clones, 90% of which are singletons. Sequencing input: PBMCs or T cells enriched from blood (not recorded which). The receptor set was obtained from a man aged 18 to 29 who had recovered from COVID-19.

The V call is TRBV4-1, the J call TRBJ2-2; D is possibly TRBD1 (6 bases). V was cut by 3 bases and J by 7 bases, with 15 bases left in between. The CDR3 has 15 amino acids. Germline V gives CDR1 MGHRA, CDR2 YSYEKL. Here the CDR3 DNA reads TGCGCCAGCAGCCAGCTACAGGGTGAAGACGGGGAGCTGTTTTTT. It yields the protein CASSQLQGEDGELFF.

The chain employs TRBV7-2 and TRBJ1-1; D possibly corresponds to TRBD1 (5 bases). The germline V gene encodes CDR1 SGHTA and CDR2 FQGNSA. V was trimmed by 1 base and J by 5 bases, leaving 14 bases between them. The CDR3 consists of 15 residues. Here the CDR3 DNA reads TGTGCCAGCAGCTTAGTAGTGGGGGGGGGAACTGAAGCTTTCTTT. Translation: CASSLVVGGGTEAFF.

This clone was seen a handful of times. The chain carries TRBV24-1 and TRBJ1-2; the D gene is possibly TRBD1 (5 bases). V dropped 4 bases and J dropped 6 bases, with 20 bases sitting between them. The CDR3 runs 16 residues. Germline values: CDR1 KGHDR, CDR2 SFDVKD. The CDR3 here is CATSEGGDGGLDGYTF. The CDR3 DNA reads TGTGCCACCAGTGAGGGAGGAGACGGGGGTCTAGATGGCTACACCTTC.

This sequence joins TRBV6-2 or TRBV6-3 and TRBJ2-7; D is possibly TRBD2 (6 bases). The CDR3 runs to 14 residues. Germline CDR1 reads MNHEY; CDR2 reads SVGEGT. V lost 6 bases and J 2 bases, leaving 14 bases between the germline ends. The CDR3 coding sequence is TGTGCCAGCAGCCCCGAGGAGGGAACCTACGAGCAGTACTTC. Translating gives CASSPEEGTYEQYF.

The CDR3 nucleotides read TGTGCCAGCAGCCCCTCGACTAGCCGTGCCGCAGATACGCAGTATTTT. Its protein product is CASSPSTSRAADTQYF. The gene calls are TRBV7-9 and TRBJ2-3, with TRBD2 identical over 7 bases. The germline V gene encodes CDR1 SEHNR and CDR2 FQNEAQ (reference sequence). The V gene end was trimmed by 5 bases and the J gene end by 4 bases; junction bases not matched to a gene: 12. The CDR3 consists of 16 residues.

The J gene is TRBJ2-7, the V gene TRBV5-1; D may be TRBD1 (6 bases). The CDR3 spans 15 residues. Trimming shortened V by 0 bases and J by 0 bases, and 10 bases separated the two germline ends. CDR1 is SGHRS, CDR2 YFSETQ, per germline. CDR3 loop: CASSLGGQNSYEQYF. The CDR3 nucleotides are TGCGCCAGCAGCTTGGGAGGACAGAACTCCTACGAGCAGTACTTC.

The CDR3 reads CASSTRQGTNTGELFF. The CDR3, as DNA: TGCGCCAGCAGCACCCGACAGGGCACGAACACCGGGGAGCTGTTTTTT. The V gene is TRBV5-1, the J gene TRBJ2-2; 7 bases map to TRBD1. The junction had 6 bases not matched to a gene; V was cut back by 4 bases and J by 0 bases. CDR1 SGHRS and CDR2 YFSETQ come from the germline V gene. This CDR3 contains 16 residues.

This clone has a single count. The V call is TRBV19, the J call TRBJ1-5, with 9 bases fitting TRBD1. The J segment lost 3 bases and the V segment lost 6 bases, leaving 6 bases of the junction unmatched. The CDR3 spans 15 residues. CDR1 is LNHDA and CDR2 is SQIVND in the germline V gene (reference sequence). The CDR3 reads CASSPGTGYNQPQHF. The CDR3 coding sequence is TGTGCCAGTAGCCCCGGGACAGGGTACAATCAGCCCCAGCATTTT.

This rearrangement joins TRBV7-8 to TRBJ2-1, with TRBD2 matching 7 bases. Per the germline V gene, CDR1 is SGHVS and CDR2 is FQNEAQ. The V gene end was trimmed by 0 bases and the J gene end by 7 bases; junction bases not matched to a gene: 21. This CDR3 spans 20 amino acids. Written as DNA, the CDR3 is TGTGCCAGCAGCTTAGCGCTAGTAGTGGCCAGCGGGATTGTGGGGAATGAGCAGTTCTTC. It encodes CASSLALVVASGIVGNEQFF.

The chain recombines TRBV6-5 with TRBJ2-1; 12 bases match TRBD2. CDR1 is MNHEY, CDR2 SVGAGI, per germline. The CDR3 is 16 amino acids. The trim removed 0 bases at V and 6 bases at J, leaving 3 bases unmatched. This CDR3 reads CASSYSILAGGNEQFF. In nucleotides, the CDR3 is TGTGCCAGCAGTTACTCCATACTAGCGGGGGGCAATGAGCAGTTCTTC.

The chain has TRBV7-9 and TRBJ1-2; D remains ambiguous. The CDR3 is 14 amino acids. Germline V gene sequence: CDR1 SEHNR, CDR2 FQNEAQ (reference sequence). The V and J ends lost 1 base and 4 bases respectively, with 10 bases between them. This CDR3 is CASSLVEGAYGYTF. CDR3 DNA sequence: TGTGCCAGCAGCTTAGTGGAGGGTGCCTATGGCTACACCTTC.

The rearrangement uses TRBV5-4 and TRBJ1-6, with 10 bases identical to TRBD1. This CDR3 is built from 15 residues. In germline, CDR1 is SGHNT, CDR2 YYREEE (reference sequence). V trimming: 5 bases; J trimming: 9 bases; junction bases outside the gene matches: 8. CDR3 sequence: CASSAKGQGVSPLHF. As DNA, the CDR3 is TGTGCCAGCAGTGCTAAAGGACAGGGGGTTTCACCCCTCCACTTT.

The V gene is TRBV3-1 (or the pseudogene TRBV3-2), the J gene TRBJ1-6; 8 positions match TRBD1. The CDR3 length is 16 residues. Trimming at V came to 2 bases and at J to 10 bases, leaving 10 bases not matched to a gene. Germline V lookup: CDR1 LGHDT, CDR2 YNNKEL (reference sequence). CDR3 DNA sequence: TGTGCCAGCAGCCAAACCATGGGACAGGAGTTCTCACCCCTCCACTTT. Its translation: CASSQTMGQEFSPLHF.

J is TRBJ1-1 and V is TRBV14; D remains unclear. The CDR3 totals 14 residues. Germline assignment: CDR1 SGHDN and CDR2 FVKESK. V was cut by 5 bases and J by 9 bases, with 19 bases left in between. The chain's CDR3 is CASSTWESPGKAFF. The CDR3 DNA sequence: TGTGCCAGCAGCACCTGGGAGAGTCCCGGGAAAGCTTTCTTT.

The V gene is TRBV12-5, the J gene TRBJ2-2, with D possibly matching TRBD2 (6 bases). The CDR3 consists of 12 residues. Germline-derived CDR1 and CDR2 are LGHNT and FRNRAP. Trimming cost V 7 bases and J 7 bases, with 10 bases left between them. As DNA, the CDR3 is TGTGCTAGTGTTGCGGGAATCGGGGAGCTGTTTTTT. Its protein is CASVAGIGELFF. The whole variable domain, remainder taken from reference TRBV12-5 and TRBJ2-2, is DARVTQTPRHKVTEMGQEVTMRCQPILGHNTVFWYRQTMMQGLELLAYFRNRAPLDDSGMPKDRFSAEMPDATLATLKIQPSEPRDSAVYFCASVAGIGELFFGEGSRLTVL.

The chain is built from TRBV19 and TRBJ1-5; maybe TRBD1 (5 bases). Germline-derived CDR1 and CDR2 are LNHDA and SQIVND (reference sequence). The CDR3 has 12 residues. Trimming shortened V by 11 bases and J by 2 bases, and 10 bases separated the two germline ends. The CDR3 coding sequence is TGTGCCGGAGGGGCCGGCAATCAGCCCCAGCATTTT. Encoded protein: CAGGAGNQPQHF.

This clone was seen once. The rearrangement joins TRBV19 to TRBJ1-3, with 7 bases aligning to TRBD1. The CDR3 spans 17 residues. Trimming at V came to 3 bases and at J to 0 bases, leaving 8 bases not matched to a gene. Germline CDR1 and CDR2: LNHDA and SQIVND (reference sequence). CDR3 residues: CASSIGAGDSSGNTIYF. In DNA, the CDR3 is TGTGCCAGTAGTATTGGGGCTGGGGACAGCTCTGGAAACACCATATATTTT.

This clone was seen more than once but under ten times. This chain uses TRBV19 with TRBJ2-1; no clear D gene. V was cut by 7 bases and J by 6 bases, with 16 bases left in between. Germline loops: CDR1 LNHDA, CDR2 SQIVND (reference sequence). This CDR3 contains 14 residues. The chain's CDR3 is CASTARRLVNEQFF. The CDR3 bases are TGTGCCAGTACAGCGCGGCGACTGGTCAATGAGCAGTTCTTC. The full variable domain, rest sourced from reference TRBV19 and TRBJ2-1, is DGGITQSPKYLFRKEGQNVTLSCEQNLNHDAMYWYRQDPGQGLRLIYYSQIVNDFQKGDIAEGYSVSREKKESFPLTVTSAQKNPTAFYLCASTARRLVNEQFFGPGTRLTVL.

The CDR3 loop reads CASSRTGGIVNEQFF. The CDR3 coding sequence is TGTGCCAGCAGCCGGACAGGGGGTATTGTTAACGAGCAGTTCTTC. The rearrangement uses TRBV7-3 and TRBJ2-1, with 10 bases lining up with TRBD1. The CDR3 loop spans 15 amino acids. The trim removed 5 bases at V and 10 bases at J, leaving 11 bases unmatched. Germline V gene sequence: CDR1 SGHTA, CDR2 FQGTGA.

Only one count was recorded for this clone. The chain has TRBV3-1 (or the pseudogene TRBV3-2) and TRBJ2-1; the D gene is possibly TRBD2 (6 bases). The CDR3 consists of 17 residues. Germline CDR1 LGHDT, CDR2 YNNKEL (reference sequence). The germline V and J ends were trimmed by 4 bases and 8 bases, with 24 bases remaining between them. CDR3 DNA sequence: TGTGCCAGCAGCCGCCTCGTCCCGGGACTGATCCCGGATGAGCAGTTCTTC. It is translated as CASSRLVPGLIPDEQFF.

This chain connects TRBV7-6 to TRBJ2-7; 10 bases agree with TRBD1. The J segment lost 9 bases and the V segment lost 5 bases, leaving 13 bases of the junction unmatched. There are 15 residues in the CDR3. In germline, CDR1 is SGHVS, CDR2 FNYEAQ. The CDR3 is CASSAGQGFSIRQYF. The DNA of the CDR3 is TGTGCCAGCAGCGCGGGACAGGGGTTTTCTATACGGCAGTACTTC. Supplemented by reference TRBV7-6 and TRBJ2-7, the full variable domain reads GAGVSQSPRYKVTKRGQDVALRCDPISGHVSLYWYRQALGQGPEFLTYFNYEAQQDKSGLPNDRFSAERPEGSISTLTIQRTEQRDSAMYRCASSAGQGFSIRQYFGPGTRLTVT.

CDR3 loop: CAGNRATLNTEAFF. The CDR3 coding sequence is TGTGCCGGAAACAGGGCCACCTTGAACACTGAAGCTTTCTTT. The rearrangement links TRBV7-9 to TRBJ1-1; tentative D call: TRBD1 (6 bases). Deletions cut 11 bases from V and 0 bases from J, with 16 bases between. The germline gives CDR1 SEHNR, CDR2 FQNEAQ (reference sequence). This CDR3 has 14 residues. Drawing the rest from reference TRBV7-9 and TRBJ1-1, the complete variable domain is DTGVSQNPRHKITKRGQNVTFRCDPISEHNRLYWYRQTLGQGPEFLTYFQNEAQLEKSRLLSDRFSAERPKGSFSTLEIQRTEQGDSAMYLCAGNRATLNTEAFFGQGTRLTVV.

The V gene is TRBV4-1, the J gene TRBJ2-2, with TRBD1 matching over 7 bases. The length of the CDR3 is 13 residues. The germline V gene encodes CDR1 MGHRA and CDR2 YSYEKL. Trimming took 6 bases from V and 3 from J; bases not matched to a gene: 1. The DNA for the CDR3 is TGCGCCAGCAGACAGGGGTACACCGGGGAGCTGTTTTTT. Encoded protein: CASRQGYTGELFF.

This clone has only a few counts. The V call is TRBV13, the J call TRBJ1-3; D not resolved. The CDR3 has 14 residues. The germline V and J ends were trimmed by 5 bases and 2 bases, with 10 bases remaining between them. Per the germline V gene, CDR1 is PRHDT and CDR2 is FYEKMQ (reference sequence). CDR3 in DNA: TGTGCCAGCAGCCCCTGGGAGACTGGAAACACCATATATTTT. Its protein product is CASSPWETGNTIYF.

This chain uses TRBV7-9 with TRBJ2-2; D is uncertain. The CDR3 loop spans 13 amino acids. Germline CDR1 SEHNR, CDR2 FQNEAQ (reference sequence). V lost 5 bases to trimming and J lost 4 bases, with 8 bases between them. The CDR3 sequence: CASSPSPTGELFF. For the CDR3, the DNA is TGTGCCAGCAGCCCCAGTCCCACCGGGGAGCTGTTTTTT.

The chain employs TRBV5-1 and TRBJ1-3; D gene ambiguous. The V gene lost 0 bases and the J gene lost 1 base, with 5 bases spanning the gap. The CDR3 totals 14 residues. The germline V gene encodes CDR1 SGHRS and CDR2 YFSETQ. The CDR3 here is CASSLGVSGNTIYF. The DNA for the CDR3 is TGCGCCAGCAGCTTGGGCGTTTCTGGAAACACCATATATTTT.

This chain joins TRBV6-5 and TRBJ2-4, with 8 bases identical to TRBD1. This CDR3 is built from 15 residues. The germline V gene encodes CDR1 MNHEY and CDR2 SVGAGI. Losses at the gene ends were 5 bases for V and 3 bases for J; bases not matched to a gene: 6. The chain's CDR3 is CASSLTGAGKNIQYF. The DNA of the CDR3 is TGTGCCAGCAGTCTGACAGGGGCCGGCAAAAACATTCAGTACTTC.

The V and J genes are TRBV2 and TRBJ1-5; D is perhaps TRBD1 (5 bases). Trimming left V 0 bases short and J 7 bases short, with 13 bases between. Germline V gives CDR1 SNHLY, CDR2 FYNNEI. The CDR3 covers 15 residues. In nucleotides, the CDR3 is TGTGCCAGCAGTGAAGCTCTAAGGGGTGGGCAGCCCCAGCATTTT. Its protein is CASSEALRGGQPQHF.

CDR3 nucleotide sequence: TGTGCCAGCAGCCCCCCCGACAGGAGAGAGACCCAGTACTTC. Translated, it gives CASSPPDRRETQYF. The chain employs TRBV11-1 and TRBJ2-5, with D tentatively TRBD1 (6 bases). Germline CDR1 is SGHAT and CDR2 is FQDESV (reference sequence). V lost 5 bases, J lost 4 bases, and 14 bases lay in between. The CDR3 loop spans 14 amino acids.